This TCR beta chain was captured by sequencing in a study of shared clonotypes between healthy human individuals. Findings and limits, study-wide: Naive CD4 clonotypes overlapped across several donors at roughly 5%.

The naive CD8 fraction comprised CD45RO-negative cells positively selected for CCR7 and excluded terminally differentiated effector memory CD45RA+ cells. The CDR3 covers 14 residues. From germline, CDR1 is MDHEN and CDR2 SYDVKM. Germline trimming cut 5 bases from V and 8 bases from J; bases unmatched to any gene: 6. Using immunoSEQ multiplex PCR, the repertoire was profiled, and TCRdb retains in-frame clones only, with some absent. The sample contains fewer than 700,000 clones, approximately 95% of which appear only once. A word on this clone: Its antigen remains unknown.

Sequenced: naive CD8+ T cells sorted from blood. V usage is TRBV28 and J usage is TRBJ1-5; TRBD1 aligns across 10 bases. The TCR was taken from a young woman in good health. CDR3 loop: CASSGTGVVKPQHF. The DNA of the CDR3 is TGTGCCAGCAGTGGGACAGGGGTGGTAAAGCCCCAGCATTTT.